The 5 T cell receptor beta chains in this list originate from one sample, sequenced in a study of beta chain features in type 1 diabetes. Expressed TCRB transcripts were sequenced after all isolated RNA was converted to cDNA. Some clones are missing from TCRdb's copy, which holds only in-frame ones; the method was immunoSEQ multiplex PCR. The table has 220,000 or so clones, over 65% seen once. Sequenced sample: naive CD4+ T cells from blood. Receptors originate from a young man in good health.

The J gene is TRBJ2-1, the V gene TRBV7-2, with TRBD2 matching over 8 bases. Looked up from germline, CDR1 is SGHTA and CDR2 is FQGNSA. V was pared by 2 bases and J by 8 bases, with 11 bases of the junction left unmatched. CDR3 size: 16 residues. CDR3 nucleotides: TGTGCCAGCAGCTTAAGGGGACTAGGAGTCGGCGATGAGCAGTTCTTC. Protein: CASSLRGLGVGDEQFF.

This chain connects TRBV7-6 to TRBJ1-1; no definite D call. CDR3 length: 13 amino acids. The V end lost 2 bases, the J end lost 6 bases, and 10 bases lay between the germline ends. Germline CDR1 is SGHVS and CDR2 is FNYEAQ. This chain's CDR3 is CASSLRRWSEAFF. Here the CDR3 DNA reads TGTGCCAGCAGCTTACGTCGTTGGTCTGAAGCTTTCTTT.

This clone has just one count. This chain links TRBV4-1 with TRBJ2-2, with D perhaps TRBD1 or TRBD2 (5 bases each). The CDR3 totals 15 residues. Germline V gene lookup returns CDR1 MGHRA and CDR2 YSYEKL. V gave up 6 bases and J gave up 0 bases, with 11 bases separating them. CDR3 loop: CASRLGAANTGELFF. CDR3 DNA sequence: TGCGCCAGCAGGCTCGGGGCTGCGAACACCGGGGAGCTGTTTTTT.

This clone appeared a few times. The V and J genes are TRBV7-8 and TRBJ2-2; possibly TRBD2 for D (6 bases). Germline V gene sequence: CDR1 SGHVS, CDR2 FQNEAQ. This CDR3 is built from 17 residues. The V end lost 0 bases, the J end lost 5 bases, and 16 bases lay between the germline ends. CDR3 DNA: TGTGCCAGCAGCTTAGCCGCTGGGACTTTAAATACCGGGGAGCTGTTTTTT. Protein: CASSLAAGTLNTGELFF.

In its sample, this clone was seen once. The chain has TRBV4-3 and TRBJ2-3, with 7 bases identical to TRBD1. Looked up from germline, CDR1 is LGHNA and CDR2 is YSLEER. This CDR3 spans 15 amino acids. V gave up 3 bases and J gave up 1 base; unmatched junction bases: 4. The CDR3 is CASSHGQGGTDTQYF. The CDR3 DNA reads as TGCGCCAGCAGCCACGGCCAGGGGGGCACAGATACGCAGTATTTT.